This T cell receptor (beta chain) appears in the sequencing data of a study of blood T cell repertoires in COVID-19. Study context: Both acute and convalescent COVID-19 samples were obtained from the United States, Italy and Spain. From T cells, B-cell-depleted T cells, or PBMCs came the material, which was cDNA or gDNA.

The CDR3 covers 19 residues. The germline V gene has CDR1 KGHDR and CDR2 SFDVKD. The junction had 9 bases not matched to a gene; V was cut back by 4 bases and J by 1 base. Assay used: immunoSEQ multiplex PCR; TCRdb lists only in-frame clones, some missing. The sample lists a few hundred thousand clones, approximately 90% occurring once. The recovered donors of Cohort 3 showed two negative PCRs, clearance, or symptom resolution. The sample was PBMCs or T cells enriched from blood (not recorded which). V gene TRBV24-1 combines with J gene TRBJ2-3; 14 bases align to TRBD2. The TCR comes from a man in his forties or fifties who had recovered from COVID-19. CDR3 sequence: CATSDTGTSGRRGTDTQYF. In nucleotides, the CDR3 is TGTGCCACCAGTGACACCGGGACTAGCGGGAGAAGGGGCACAGATACGCAGTATTTT.